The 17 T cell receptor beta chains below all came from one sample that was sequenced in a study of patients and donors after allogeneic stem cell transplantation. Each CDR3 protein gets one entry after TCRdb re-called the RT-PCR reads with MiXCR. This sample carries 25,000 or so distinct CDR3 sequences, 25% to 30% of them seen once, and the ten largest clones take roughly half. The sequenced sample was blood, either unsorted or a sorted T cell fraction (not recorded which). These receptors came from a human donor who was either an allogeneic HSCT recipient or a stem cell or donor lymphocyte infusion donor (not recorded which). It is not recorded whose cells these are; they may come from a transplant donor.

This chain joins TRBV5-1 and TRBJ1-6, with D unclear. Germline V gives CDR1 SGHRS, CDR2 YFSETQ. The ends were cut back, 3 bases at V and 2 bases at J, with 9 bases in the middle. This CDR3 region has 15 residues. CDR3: CASSSTAAYNSPLHF. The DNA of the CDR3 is TGCGCCAGCAGCTCGACGGCGGCCTATAATTCACCCCTCCACTTT.

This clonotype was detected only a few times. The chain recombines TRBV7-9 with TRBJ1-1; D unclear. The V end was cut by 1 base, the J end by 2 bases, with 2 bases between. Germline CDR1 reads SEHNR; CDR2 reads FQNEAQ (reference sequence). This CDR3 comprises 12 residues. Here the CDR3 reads CASSLDNTEAFF. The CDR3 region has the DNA TGTGCCAGCAGCTTAGATAACACTGAAGCTTTCTTT.

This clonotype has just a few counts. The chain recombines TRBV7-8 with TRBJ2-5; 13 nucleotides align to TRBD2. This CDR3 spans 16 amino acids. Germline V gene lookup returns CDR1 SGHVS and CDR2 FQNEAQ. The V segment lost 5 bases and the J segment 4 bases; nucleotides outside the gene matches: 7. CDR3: CASSLTSGGALETQYF. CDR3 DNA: TGTGCCAGCAGCCTCACTAGCGGGGGGGCCTTAGAGACCCAGTACTTC.

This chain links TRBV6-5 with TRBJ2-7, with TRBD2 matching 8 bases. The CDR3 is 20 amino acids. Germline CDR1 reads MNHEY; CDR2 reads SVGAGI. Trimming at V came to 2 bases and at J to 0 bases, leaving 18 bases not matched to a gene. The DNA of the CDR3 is TGTGCCAGCAGTTACCCCCGGCGAGAGAGGGTAGCGGGGATCTCCTACGAGCAGTACGTC. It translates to CASSYPRRERVAGISYEQYV.

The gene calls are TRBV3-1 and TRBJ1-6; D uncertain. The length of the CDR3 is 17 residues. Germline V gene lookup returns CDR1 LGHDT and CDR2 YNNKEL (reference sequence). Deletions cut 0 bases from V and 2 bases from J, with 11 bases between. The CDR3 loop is CASSQDRLEAYNSPLHF. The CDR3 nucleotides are TGTGCCAGCAGCCAAGATCGCCTTGAAGCCTATAATTCACCCCTCCACTTT.

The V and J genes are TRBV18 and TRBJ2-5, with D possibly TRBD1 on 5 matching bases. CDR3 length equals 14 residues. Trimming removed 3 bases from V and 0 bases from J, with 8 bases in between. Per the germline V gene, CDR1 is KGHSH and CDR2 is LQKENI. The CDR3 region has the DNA TGTGCCAGCTCACCCGGACATCACCAAGAGACCCAGTACTTC. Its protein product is CASSPGHHQETQYF.

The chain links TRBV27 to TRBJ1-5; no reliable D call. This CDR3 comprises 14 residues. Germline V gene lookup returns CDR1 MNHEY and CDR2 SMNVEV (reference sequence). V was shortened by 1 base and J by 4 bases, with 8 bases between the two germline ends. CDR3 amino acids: CASSLFAANQPQHF. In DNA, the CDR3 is TGTGCCAGCAGTTTATTTGCAGCTAATCAGCCCCAGCATTTT.

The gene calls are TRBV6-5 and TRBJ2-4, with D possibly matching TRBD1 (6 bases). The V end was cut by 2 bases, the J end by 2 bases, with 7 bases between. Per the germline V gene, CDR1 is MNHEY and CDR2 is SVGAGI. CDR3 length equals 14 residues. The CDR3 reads CASSYQGPKNIQYF. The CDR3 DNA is TGTGCCAGCAGTTACCAGGGGCCCAAAAACATTCAGTACTTC.

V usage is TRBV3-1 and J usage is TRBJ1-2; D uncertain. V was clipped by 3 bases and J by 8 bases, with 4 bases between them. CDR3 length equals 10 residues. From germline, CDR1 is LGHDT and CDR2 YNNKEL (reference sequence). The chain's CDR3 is CASSQRGYTF. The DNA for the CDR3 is TGTGCCAGCAGCCAGCGGGGCTACACCTTC.

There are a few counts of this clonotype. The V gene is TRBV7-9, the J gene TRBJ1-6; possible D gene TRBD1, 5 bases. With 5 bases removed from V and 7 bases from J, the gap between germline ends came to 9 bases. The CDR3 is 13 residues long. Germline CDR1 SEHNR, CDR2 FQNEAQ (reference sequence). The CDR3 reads CASSTRQNSPLHF. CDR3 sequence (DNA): TGTGCCAGCAGCACCAGACAGAATTCACCCCTCCACTTT.

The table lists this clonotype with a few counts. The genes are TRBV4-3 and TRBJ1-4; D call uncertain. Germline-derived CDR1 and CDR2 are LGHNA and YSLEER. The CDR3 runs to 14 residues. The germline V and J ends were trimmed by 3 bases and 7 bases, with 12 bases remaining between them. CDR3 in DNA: TGCGCCAGCAGCCAGGGTTTTGTTGGTGAAAAACTGTTTTTT. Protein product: CASSQGFVGEKLFF.

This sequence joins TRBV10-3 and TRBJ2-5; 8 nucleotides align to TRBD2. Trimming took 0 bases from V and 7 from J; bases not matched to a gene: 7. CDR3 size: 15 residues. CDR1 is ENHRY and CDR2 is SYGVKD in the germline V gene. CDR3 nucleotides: TGTGCCATCAGTGAGTCTACTAGCGGTCCGGCGACCCAGTACTTC. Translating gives CAISESTSGPATQYF.

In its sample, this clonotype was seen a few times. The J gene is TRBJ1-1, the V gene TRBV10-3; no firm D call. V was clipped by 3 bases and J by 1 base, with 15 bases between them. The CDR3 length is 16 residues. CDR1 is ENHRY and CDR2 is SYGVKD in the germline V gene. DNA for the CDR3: TGTGCCATCAGTGACTACGAGGTGGGAGCGAACACTGAAGCTTTCTTT. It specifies CAISDYEVGANTEAFF.

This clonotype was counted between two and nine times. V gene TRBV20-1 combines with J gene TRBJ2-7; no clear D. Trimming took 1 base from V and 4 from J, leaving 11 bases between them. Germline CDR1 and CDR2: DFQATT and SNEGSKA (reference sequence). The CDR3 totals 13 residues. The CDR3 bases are TGCAGTGCTAGAGTAGGCGGCAAGTACGAGCAGTACGTC. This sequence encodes CSARVGGKYEQYV.

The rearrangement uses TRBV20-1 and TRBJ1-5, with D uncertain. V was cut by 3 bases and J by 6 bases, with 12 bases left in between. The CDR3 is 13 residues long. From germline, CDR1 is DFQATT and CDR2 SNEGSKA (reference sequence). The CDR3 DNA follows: TGCAGTGCTAGTACCGGATTCCTTCAGCCCCAGCATTTT. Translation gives CSASTGFLQPQHF.

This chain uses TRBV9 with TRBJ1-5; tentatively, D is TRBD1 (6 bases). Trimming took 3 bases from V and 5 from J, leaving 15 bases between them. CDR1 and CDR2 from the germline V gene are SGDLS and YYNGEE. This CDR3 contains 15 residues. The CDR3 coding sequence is TGTGCCAGCAGCGACACCTCGAACAGGGATCAGCCCCAGCATTTT. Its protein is CASSDTSNRDQPQHF.

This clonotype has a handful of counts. The CDR3 loop reads CSARDRPNTEAFF. CDR3 bases: TGCAGTGCTCGGGACAGGCCGAACACTGAAGCTTTCTTT. The chain has TRBV20-1 and TRBJ1-1, with 8 bases matching TRBD1. Germline V gene data show CDR1 as DFQATT and CDR2 as SNEGSKA (reference sequence). This CDR3 contains 13 residues. The V gene end was trimmed by 5 bases and the J gene end by 1 base; junction bases not matched to a gene: 3.